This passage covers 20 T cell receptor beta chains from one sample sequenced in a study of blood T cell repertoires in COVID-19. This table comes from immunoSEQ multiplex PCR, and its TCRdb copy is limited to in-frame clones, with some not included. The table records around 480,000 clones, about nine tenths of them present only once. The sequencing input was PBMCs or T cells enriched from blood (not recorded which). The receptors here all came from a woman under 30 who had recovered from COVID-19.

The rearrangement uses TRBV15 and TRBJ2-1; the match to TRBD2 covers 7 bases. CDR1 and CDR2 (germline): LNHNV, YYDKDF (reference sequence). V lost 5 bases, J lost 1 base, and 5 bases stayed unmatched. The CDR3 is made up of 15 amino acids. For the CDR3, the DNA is TGTGCCACCAGCTTTACCGGGGGGTCCTACAATGAGCAGTTCTTC. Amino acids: CATSFTGGSYNEQFF.

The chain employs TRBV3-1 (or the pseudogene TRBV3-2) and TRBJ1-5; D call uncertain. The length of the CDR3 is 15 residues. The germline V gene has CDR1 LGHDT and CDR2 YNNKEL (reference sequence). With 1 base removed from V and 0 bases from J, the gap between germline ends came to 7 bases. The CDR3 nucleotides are TGTGCCAGCAGCCAAGGAGGTTTTAGCAATCAGCCCCAGCATTTT. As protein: CASSQGGFSNQPQHF.

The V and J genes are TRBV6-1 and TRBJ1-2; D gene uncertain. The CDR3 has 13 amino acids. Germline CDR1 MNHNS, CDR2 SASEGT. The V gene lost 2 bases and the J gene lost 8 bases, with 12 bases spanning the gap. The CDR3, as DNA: TGTGCCAGCAGTGAATCCGGGATACCCGGCTACACCTTC. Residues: CASSESGIPGYTF.

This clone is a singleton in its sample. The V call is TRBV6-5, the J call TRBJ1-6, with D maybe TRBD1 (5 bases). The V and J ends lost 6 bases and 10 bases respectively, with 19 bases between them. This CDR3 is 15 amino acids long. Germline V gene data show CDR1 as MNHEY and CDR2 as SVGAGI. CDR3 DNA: TGTGCCAGCAGCTCTCAGGGCGGCGGAGAATCACCCCTCCACTTT. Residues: CASSSQGGGESPLHF.

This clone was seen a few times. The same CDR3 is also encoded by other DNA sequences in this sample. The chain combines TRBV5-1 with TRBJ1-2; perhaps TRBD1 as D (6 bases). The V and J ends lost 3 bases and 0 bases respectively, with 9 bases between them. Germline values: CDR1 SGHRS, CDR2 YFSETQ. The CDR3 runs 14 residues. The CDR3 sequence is CASSSGQSNYGYTF. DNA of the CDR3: TGCGCCAGCAGCTCAGGACAGTCTAACTATGGCTACACCTTC.

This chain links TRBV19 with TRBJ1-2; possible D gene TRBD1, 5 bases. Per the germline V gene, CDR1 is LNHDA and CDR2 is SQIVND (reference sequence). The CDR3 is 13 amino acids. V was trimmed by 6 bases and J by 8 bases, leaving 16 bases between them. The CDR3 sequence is CASSYLRVVGYTF. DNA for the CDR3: TGTGCCAGTAGCTACCTCAGGGTGGTAGGCTACACCTTC.

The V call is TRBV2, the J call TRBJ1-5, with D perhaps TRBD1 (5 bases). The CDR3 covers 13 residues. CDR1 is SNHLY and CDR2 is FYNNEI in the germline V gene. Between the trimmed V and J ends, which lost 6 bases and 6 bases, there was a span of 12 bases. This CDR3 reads CASSGTPPQPQHF. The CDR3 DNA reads TGTGCCAGCAGCGGGACTCCCCCTCAGCCCCAGCATTTT.

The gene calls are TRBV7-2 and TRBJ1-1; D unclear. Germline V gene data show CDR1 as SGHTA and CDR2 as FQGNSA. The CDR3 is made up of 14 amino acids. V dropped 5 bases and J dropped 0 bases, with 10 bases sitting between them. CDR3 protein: CASSRETLNTEAFF. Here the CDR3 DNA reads TGTGCCAGCAGCCGCGAGACACTGAACACTGAAGCTTTCTTT.

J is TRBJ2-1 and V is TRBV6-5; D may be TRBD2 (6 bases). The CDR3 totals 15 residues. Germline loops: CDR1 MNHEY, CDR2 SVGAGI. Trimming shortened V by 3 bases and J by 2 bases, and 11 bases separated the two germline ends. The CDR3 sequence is CASSYTSSPYNEQFF. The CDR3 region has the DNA TGTGCCAGCAGTTATACTAGCTCCCCCTACAATGAGCAGTTCTTC.

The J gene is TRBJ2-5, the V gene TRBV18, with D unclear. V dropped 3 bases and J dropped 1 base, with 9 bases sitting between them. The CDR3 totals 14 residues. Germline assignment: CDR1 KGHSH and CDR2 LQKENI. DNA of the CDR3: TGTGCCAGCTCACCCAACTCATTCCAAGAGACCCAGTACTTC. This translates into CASSPNSFQETQYF.

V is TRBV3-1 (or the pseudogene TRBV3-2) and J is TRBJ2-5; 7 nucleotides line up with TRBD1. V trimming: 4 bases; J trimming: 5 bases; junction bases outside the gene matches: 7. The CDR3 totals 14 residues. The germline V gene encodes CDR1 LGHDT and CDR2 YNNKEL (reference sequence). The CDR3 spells CASSRQTGTETQYF. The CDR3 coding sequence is TGTGCCAGCAGCCGACAGACAGGGACGGAGACCCAGTACTTC.

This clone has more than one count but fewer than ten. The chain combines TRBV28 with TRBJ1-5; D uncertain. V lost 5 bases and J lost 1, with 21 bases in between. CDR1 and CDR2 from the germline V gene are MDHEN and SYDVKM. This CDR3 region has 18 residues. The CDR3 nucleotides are TGTGCCAGCAGTGTCTTGAGAAGTGGGCGGGAGAGCAATCAGCCCCAGCATTTT. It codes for CASSVLRSGRESNQPQHF.

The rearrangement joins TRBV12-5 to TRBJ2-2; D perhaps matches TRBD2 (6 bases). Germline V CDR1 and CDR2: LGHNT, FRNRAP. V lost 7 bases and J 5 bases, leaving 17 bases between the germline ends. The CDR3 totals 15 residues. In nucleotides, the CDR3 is TGTGCTAGTGCCCCACCAGGGAGGACGACCGGGGAGCTGTTTTTT. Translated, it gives CASAPPGRTTGELFF.

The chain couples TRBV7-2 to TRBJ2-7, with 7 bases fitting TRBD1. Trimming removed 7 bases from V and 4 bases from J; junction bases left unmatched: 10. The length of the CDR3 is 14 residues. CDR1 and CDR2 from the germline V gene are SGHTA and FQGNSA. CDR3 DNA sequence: TGTGCCAGCACCCGGACAGGCCCTCTTTACGAGCAGTACTTC. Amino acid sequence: CASTRTGPLYEQYF.

The CDR3 nucleotides are TGCGCCAGCAGCCGAGATCGGGCTAGCGGAAGGACAGATACGCAGTATTTT. This sequence encodes CASSRDRASGRTDTQYF. V usage is TRBV4-1 and J usage is TRBJ2-3; TRBD2 matches 7 bases. The ends lost 4 bases at V and 3 bases at J; junction bases unmatched: 13. CDR3 size: 17 residues. The germline V gene encodes CDR1 MGHRA and CDR2 YSYEKL.

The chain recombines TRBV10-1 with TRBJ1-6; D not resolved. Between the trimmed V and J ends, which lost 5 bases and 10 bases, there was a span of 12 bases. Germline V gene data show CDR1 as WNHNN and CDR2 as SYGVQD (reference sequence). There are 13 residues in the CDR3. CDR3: CASSPQVGSPLHF. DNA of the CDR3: TGCGCCAGCAGTCCCCAGGTCGGCTCACCCCTCCACTTT.

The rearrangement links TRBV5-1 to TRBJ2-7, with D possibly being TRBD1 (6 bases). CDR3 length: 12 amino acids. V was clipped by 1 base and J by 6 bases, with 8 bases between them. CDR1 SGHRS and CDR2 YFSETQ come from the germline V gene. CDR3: CASSLRGGEQYF. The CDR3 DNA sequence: TGCGCCAGCAGCTTGAGAGGGGGCGAGCAGTACTTC.

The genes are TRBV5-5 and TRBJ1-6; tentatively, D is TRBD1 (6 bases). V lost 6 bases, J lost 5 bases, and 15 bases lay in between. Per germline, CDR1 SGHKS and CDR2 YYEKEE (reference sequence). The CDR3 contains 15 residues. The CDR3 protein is CASTLYRDNNSPLHF. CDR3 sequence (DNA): TGTGCCAGCACCCTATACAGGGATAATAATTCACCCCTCCACTTT.

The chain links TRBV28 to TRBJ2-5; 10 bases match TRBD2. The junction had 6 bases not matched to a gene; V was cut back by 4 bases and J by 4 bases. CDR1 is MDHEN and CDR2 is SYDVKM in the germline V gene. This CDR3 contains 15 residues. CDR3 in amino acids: CASSSLGTSVETQYF. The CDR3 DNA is TGTGCCAGCAGTTCCCTGGGGACTAGCGTAGAGACCCAGTACTTC.

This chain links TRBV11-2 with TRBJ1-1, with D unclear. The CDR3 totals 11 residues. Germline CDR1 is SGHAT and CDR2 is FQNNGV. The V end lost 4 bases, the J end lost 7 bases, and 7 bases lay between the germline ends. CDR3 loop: CASSSLGEAFF. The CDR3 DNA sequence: TGTGCCAGCAGCTCCCTAGGTGAAGCTTTCTTT.